This TCR beta chain originates from a study of cytomegalovirus exposure and HLA in healthy donors. The count of this clone is one. Its cognate antigen is unknown. There are 14 residues in the CDR3. The V end was cut by 6 bases, the J end by 2 bases, with 14 bases between. Germline V lookup: CDR1 MNHEY, CDR2 SVGAGI. In the PCR, 60 Vbeta and 13 Jbeta primers were used. The assay was immunoSEQ multiplex PCR, and TCRdb's table has in-frame clones only and misses some. This sample has approximately 170,000 clones, with approximately 80% found just once. Study observations and caveats: The study labeled 180 or so TCR beta chains cytomegalovirus-associated.

The TCR comes from a male donor in good health and CMV-seronegative. Sequencing was performed on PBMCs. This rearrangement joins TRBV6-5 to TRBJ2-7; D call uncertain. The CDR3 region is CASSPRDLAYEQYF. CDR3 nucleotides: TGTGCCAGCAGCCCTCGTGACTTAGCCTACGAGCAGTACTTC.